This entry features one T cell receptor beta chain sequence. Its antigen is not yet known. Qualities for individual bases were not recorded, and no much larger clone is one base off. The label giving this sample's time point can be read as: baseline before first vaccination. Samples from vaccinated people were obtained from the UK trials COV001 and COV002, which included a single-blind randomized controlled phase 2/3 trial of AZD1222 (ChAdOx1 nCoV-19) in healthy adults. For TCRbeta chain sequencing, PBMC samples were collected from trial participants at day 0 and at day 28 after the second dose. This entry comes from a study of T cell responses to AZD1222 COVID-19 vaccine (dated by TCRdb to the early 2020s). With regard to the full study: AZD1222 recipients whose second dose came at about 4 weeks and those whose second dose came at about 12 weeks were combined into one group, since spike-specific TCR depth and breadth did not differ between the two schedules. Trial participants were enrolled by age into 18-55, 56-69 and 70-plus year subgroups, with around 150, 28 and 57 TCR-sequenced participants respectively. TCR sequencing covered over 230 trial participants: some 210 given two doses of AZD1222 and some 25 given two doses of MenACWY control vaccine. The study at large found these results: The vaccine-associated CD4 TCRs covered the entire spike protein, and the dominant responses fell in regions 160-218 and 743-854. Because no samples from the day 14 peak response were available, repertoires could be characterized only after the peak T cell response. Participants were mostly white British, with more females than males. The authors suggested clonal diversity may have been underestimated. The 56-69-year group was small, and its depth increase did not reach significance, likely because of low power. Conclusions about previously exposed vaccinees were limited because only six AZD1222 recipients were SARS-CoV-2 seropositive at baseline. A significant rise in spike-specific TCR breadth and depth was observed after two AZD1222 doses relative to day 0 and relative to MenACWY recipients. Epitopes outside the regions mutated in the B.1.351 and B.1.1.7 variants were reportedly recognized by nearly half of the unique spike-specific TCRs.

The CDR3 regions of human TCRbeta chains were subjected to immunosequencing. As for the original processing: TCRs in the repertoires were compared against a reference library of SARS-CoV-2-specific TCRs that had been generated with the MIRA antigen-specificity platform. Breadth was defined as the fraction of unique TCRs that were SARS-CoV-2-associated. Depth was defined as the fraction of total T cells that were SARS-CoV-2-associated. Using the MIRA data, each spike-specific TCR was mapped to the spike region that the TCR reacts to and placed in a CD4 or CD8 class. Log10-transformed breadth and depth values were compared by one-way ANOVA with Sidak's multiple comparisons tests. The clones in this table, taken by TCRdb from immuneACCESS, are in-frame only. Not every clone is retained; where verified, under half of the shortfall comes from an unresolved V gene, and the cause of the rest is unknown. The V and J calls and clone size come from that table; D and trimming were worked out from the DNA. The sample has about 140,000 clones on record, roughly 92% of them singletons. The ten biggest clones cover roughly 5% of the sample.

The sequence derives from an adult in good health. The sample was peripheral blood, taken on day 0 of AZD1222 vaccination.

The CDR3 protein is CASRKGQGYDSNQPQHF. The nucleotide sequence reads TGTGCCAGCAGGAAAGGACAGGGCTACGATAGCAATCAGCCCCAGCATTTT. The sequence links TRBV28 to TRBJ1-5; a stretch of 8 junction bases matches TRBD1. There are 17 amino acids in the CDR3, from cysteine to phenylalanine inclusive. Only CDR3 DNA remains: 51 bases, in frame from the first base. The CDR1 and CDR2 encoded by the germline V gene are MDHEN and SYDVKM. V is cut back by 6 bases and J by 0 bases, with 10 bases in the junction unmatched.